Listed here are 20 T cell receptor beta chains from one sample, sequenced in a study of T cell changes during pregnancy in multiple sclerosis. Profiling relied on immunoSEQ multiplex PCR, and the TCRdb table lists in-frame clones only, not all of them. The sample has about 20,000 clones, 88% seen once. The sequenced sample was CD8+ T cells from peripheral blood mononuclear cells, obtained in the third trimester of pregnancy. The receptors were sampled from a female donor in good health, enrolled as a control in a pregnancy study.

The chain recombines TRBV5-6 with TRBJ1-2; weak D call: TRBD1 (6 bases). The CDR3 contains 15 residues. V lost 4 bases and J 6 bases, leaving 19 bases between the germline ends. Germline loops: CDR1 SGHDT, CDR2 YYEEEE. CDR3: CASSLSPDSRNGYTF. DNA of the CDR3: TGTGCCAGCAGCCTATCGCCGGACAGCCGGAATGGCTACACCTTC.

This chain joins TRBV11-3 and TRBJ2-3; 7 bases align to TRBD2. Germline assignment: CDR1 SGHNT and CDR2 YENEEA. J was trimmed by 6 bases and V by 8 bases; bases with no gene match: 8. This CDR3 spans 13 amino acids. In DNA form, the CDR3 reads TGTGCCAGCGCGGCGGGAGTAGCGGATACGCAGTATTTT. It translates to CASAAGVADTQYF.

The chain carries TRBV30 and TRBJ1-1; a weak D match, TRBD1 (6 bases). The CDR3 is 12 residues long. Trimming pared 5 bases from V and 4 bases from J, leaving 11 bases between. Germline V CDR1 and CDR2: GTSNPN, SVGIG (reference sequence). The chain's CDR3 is CAWLTGVTEAFF. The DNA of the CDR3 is TGTGCCTGGTTGACAGGCGTCACTGAAGCTTTCTTT. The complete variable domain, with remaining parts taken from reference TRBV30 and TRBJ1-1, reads SQTIHQWPATLVQPVGSPLSLECTVEGTSNPNLYWYRQAAGRGLQLLFYSVGIGQISSEVPQNLSASRPQDRQFILSSKKLLLSDSGFYLCAWLTGVTEAFFGQGTRLTVV.

In nucleotides, the CDR3 is TGTGCCAGCAGCTTATTCGGCAGTACACAGGCGATCTATGGCTACACCTTC. Translating gives CASSLFGSTQAIYGYTF. The chain joins TRBV11-1 to TRBJ1-2, with D possibly TRBD1 on 5 matching bases. Germline lookup yields CDR1 SGHAT and CDR2 FQDESV (reference sequence). V was clipped by 2 bases and J by 4 bases, with 20 bases between them. This CDR3 contains 17 residues.

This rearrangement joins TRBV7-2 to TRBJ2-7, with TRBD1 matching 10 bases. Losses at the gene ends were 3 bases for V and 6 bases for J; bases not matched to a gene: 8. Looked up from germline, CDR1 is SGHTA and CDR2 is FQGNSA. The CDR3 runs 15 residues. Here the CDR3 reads CASSLRQGARREQYF. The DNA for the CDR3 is TGTGCCAGCAGCTTGCGACAGGGGGCTCGGCGCGAGCAGTACTTC. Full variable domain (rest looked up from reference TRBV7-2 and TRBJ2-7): GAGVSQSPSNKVTEKGKDVELRCDPISGHTALYWYRQSLGQGLEFLIYFQGNSAPDKSGLPSDRFSAERTGGSVSTLTIQRTQQEDSAVYLCASSLRQGARREQYFGPGTRLTVT.

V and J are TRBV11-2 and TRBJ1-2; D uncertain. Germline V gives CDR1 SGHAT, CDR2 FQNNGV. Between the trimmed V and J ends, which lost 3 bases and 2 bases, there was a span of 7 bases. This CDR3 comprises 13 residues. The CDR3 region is CASSFNRNYGYTF. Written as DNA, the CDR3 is TGTGCCAGCAGCTTCAACAGAAACTATGGCTACACCTTC.

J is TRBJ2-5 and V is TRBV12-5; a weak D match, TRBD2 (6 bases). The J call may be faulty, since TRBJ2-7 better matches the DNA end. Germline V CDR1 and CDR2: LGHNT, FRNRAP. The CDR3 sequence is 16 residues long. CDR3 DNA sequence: TGTGCTAGTGGTTTGCCATGGGGTGGGGGGACCTACGAGCAGTACTTC. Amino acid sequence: CASGLPWGGGTYEQYF.

The CDR3 region is CATSSSSDEQYF. The DNA of the CDR3 is TGTGCCACCAGCAGCTCCTCTGACGAGCAGTACTTC. The V gene is TRBV15, the J gene TRBJ2-7, with D hard to call. The germline V and J ends were trimmed by 3 bases and 5 bases, with 8 bases remaining between them. Germline assignment: CDR1 LNHNV and CDR2 YYDKDF (reference sequence). There are 12 residues in the CDR3. Complete variable domain (other parts from reference TRBV15 and TRBJ2-7): DAMVIQNPRYQVTQFGKPVTLSCSQTLNHNVMYWYQQKSSQAPKLLFHYYDKDFNNEADTPDNFQSRRPNTSFCFLDIRSPGLGDTAMYLCATSSSSDEQYFGPGTRLTVT.

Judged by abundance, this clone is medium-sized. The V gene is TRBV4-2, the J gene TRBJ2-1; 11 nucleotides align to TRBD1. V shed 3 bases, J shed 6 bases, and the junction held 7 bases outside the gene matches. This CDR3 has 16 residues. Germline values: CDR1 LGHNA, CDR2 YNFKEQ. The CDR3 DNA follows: TGTGCCAGCAGCCAGGAACCGGGACAGGGGGGCAATGAGCAGTTCTTC. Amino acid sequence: CASSQEPGQGGNEQFF.

The DNA for the CDR3 is TGTGCCAGCAGCCATGGGGGGGACCAGCCCCAGCATTTT. It codes for CASSHGGDQPQHF. The chain has TRBV28 and TRBJ1-5; the D gene is possibly TRBD1 (5 bases). The germline V and J ends were trimmed by 6 bases and 7 bases, with 13 bases remaining between them. The CDR3 contains 13 residues. Germline V gene lookup returns CDR1 MDHEN and CDR2 SYDVKM.

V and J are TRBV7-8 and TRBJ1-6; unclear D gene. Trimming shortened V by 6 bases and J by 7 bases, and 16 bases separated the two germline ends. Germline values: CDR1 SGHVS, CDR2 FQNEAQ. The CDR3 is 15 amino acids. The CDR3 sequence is CASSRREGGNSPLHF. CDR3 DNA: TGTGCCAGCAGTAGGAGGGAGGGCGGGAATTCACCCCTCCACTTT.

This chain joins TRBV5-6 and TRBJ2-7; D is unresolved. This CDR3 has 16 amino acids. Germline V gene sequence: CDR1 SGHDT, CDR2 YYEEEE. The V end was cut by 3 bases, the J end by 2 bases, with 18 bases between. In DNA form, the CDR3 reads TGTGCCAGCAGCTCCGACGGTATAGCATCCACCTACGAGCAGTACTTC. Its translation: CASSSDGIASTYEQYF.

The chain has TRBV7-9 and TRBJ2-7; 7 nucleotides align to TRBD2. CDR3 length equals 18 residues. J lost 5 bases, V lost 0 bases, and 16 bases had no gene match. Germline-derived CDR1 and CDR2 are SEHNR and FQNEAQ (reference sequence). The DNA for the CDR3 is TGTGCCAGCAGCTTAGCGGGGCGGGGGTACGTCCGGGCGGACGAGCAGTACTTC. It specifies CASSLAGRGYVRADEQYF.

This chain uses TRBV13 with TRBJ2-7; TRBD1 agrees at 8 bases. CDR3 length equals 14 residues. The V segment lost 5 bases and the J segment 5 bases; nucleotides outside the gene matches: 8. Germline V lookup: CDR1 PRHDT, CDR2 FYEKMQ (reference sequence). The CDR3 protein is CASSHRTGRDEQYF. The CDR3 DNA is TGTGCCAGCAGCCATAGGACAGGGCGCGACGAGCAGTACTTC.

The DNA of the CDR3 is TGTGCCATCCGGACTAGCGGGAGGCTGGCCCTCGGCAATGAGCAGTTCTTC. Translated, it gives CAIRTSGRLALGNEQFF. The chain is built from TRBV28 and TRBJ2-1; 14 nucleotides match TRBD2. The CDR3 loop spans 17 amino acids. Germline CDR1 MDHEN, CDR2 SYDVKM. V dropped 10 bases and J dropped 6; count of bases not matched to a gene: 14.

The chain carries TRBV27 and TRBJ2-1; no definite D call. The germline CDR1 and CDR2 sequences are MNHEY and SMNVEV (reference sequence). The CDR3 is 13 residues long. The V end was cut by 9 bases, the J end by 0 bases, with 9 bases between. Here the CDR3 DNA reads TGTGCCAGTGGGCAGTACTCCTACAATGAGCAGTTCTTC. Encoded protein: CASGQYSYNEQFF.

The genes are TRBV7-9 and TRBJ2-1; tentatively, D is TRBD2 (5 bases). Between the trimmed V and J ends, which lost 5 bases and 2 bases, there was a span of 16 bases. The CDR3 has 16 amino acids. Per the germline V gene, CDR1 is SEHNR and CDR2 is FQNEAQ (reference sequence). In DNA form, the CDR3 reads TGTGCCAGCAGCCGCTCAACCCTGGGAGCCTACAATGAGCAGTTCTTC. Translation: CASSRSTLGAYNEQFF.

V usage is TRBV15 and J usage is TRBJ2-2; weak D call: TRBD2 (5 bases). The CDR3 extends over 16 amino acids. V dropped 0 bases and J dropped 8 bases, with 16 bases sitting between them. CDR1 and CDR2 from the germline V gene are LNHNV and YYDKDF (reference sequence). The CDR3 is CATSREGSSYAGELFF. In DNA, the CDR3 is TGTGCCACCAGCAGAGAGGGTTCTAGCTATGCGGGGGAGCTGTTTTTT.

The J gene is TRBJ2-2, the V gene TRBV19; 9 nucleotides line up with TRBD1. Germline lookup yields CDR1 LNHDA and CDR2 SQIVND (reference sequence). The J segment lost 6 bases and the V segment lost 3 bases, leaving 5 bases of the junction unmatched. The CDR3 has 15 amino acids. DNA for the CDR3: TGTGCCAGTAGTATGGAGACAGGGGGGGCCGGGGAGCTGTTTTTT. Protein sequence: CASSMETGGAGELFF.

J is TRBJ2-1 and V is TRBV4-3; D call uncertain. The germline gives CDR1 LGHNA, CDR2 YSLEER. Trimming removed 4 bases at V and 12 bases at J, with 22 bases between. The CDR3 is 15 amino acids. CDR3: CASSPTWNLNEVQFF. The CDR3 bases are TGCGCCAGCAGCCCGACATGGAACCTCAATGAAGTGCAGTTCTTC.